One sample yielded the 19 T cell receptor beta chains listed below, sequenced in a study of cytomegalovirus exposure and HLA in healthy donors (TCRdb year 2017). The library relied on the immunoSEQ multiplex PCR assay. For the multiplex PCR, a mixture combining 60 forward primers for TCR Vbeta segments and 13 reverse primers for TCR Jbeta segments was used. TCRdb holds this immuneACCESS table with in-frame rearrangements only. Some clones are missing; in checked studies, unresolved V genes explain under half, and the rest has no known cause. In this sample's table one finds 100,000 to 150,000 clones. Jointly, the top ten make up about 2.2% of the sample. Sequences were obtained from PBMCs. All receptors come from a man aged 40-50 years in good health and CMV-seronegative.

The V call is TRBV6-5, the J call TRBJ2-2; D gene unclear. This CDR3 has 14 residues. V dropped 8 bases and J dropped 2 bases, with 12 bases sitting between them. Germline CDR1 is MNHEY and CDR2 is SVGAGI. The CDR3 DNA sequence: TGTGCCAGCCTCCTCACGGTTAACACCGGGGAGCTGTTTTTT. Protein product: CASLLTVNTGELFF.

The CDR3: CASSLTGGFSGNTIYF. The CDR3 DNA follows: TGCGCCAGCAGCTTAACAGGGGGCTTCTCTGGAAACACCATATATTTT. The J gene is TRBJ1-3, the V gene TRBV5-1; 9 nucleotides agree with TRBD1. The CDR3 loop spans 16 amino acids. Trimming removed 2 bases from V and 0 bases from J; junction bases left unmatched: 3. In germline, CDR1 is SGHRS, CDR2 YFSETQ.

This sequence joins TRBV29-1 and TRBJ2-5, with 10 positions matching TRBD1. The CDR3 has 13 residues. Germline V gives CDR1 SQVTM, CDR2 ANQGSEA. V was pared by 8 bases and J by 5 bases, with 8 bases of the junction left unmatched. CDR3 in amino acids: CSTTGGAGETQYF. CDR3 nucleotides: TGCAGCACGACAGGGGGCGCGGGGGAGACCCAGTACTTC.

The rearrangement joins TRBV2 to TRBJ2-7; 9 bases line up with TRBD1. Germline-derived CDR1 and CDR2 are SNHLY and FYNNEI. V shed 6 bases, J shed 4 bases, and the junction held 4 bases outside the gene matches. CDR3 length equals 13 residues. The CDR3 DNA sequence: TGTGCCAGCAGGCGGACAGGGGCATACGAGCAGTACTTC. Translation gives CASRRTGAYEQYF.

This chain uses TRBV4-3 with TRBJ2-7, with TRBD2 identical over 7 bases. Germline CDR1 reads LGHNA; CDR2 reads YSLEER. V shed 1 base and J 0 bases; nucleotides not matched to a gene: 3. The CDR3 is 15 amino acids. The CDR3 sequence: CASSQVGTNSYEQYF. The CDR3 nucleotides read TGCGCCAGCAGCCAAGTGGGGACTAACTCCTACGAGCAGTACTTC.

The V call is TRBV21-1, the J call TRBJ1-1; TRBD1, the table's D call, lacks a check against the DNA. TRBV21-1 has pseudogene status. This CDR3 has 13 residues. The CDR3 DNA reads as TGTGCCAGCAGCAAAACAGGGAACACTGAAGCTTTCTTT. Translating it yields CASSKTGNTEAFF.

The chain combines TRBV9 with TRBJ2-3, with TRBD1 identical over 7 bases. Germline lookup yields CDR1 SGDLS and CDR2 YYNGEE. The CDR3 loop spans 17 amino acids. The V and J ends lost 0 bases and 1 base, in that order; junction bases with no gene match: 8. The CDR3 DNA is TGTGCCAGCAGCGTAGGGGCAGGGACAGAGGGCACAGATACGCAGTATTTT. As protein: CASSVGAGTEGTDTQYF. Looking up the rest from reference TRBV9 and TRBJ2-3 gives the full variable domain: DSGVTQTPKHLITATGQRVTLRCSPRSGDLSVYWYQQSLDQGLQFLIQYYNGEERAKGNILERFSAQQFPDLHSELNLSSLELGDSALYFCASSVGAGTEGTDTQYFGPGTRLTVL.

This rearrangement joins TRBV27 to TRBJ1-4; 7 bases match TRBD1. J gave up 7 bases and V 5 bases, and 10 bases lay outside the gene matches. The germline V gene encodes CDR1 MNHEY and CDR2 SMNVEV (reference sequence). This CDR3 region has 15 residues. The CDR3 DNA reads TGTGCCAGCAGTCCATACTCCCAGGGGGGTGAAAAACTGTTTTTT. Translated: CASSPYSQGGEKLFF.

The chain links TRBV18 to TRBJ2-1; 11 nucleotides line up with TRBD1. Losses at the gene ends were 1 base for V and 7 bases for J; bases not matched to a gene: 9. Germline V lookup: CDR1 KGHSH, CDR2 LQKENI. The length of the CDR3 is 17 residues. The CDR3 coding sequence is TGTGCCAGCTCACCACGGTCTGGGACAGGGGGTCGGAATGAGCAGTTCTTC. As protein: CASSPRSGTGGRNEQFF.

For this clone: The same CDR3 is also encoded by other DNA sequences in this sample. The V gene is TRBV19, the J gene TRBJ1-2; D gene ambiguous. The length of the CDR3 is 17 residues. CDR1 is LNHDA and CDR2 is SQIVND in the germline V gene (reference sequence). V lost 2 bases and J 0 bases, leaving 16 bases between the germline ends. CDR3 sequence reads: CASSIIGGRTPNYGYTF. In DNA form, the CDR3 reads TGTGCCAGTAGTATAATTGGCGGCCGGACTCCTAACTATGGCTACACCTTC.

The rearrangement uses TRBV13 and TRBJ2-5; no firm D call. TRBJ2-7 matches the DNA end more closely, so the J call is doubtful. This CDR3 comprises 13 residues. Germline loops: CDR1 PRHDT, CDR2 FYEKMQ (reference sequence). CDR3 region: CASSNRDYYEQYF. CDR3 bases: TGTGCCAGCAGCAACCGCGATTACTACGAGCAGTACTTC.

V and J are TRBV5-1 and TRBJ1-5, with D possibly TRBD1 on 5 matching bases. V was cut by 0 bases and J by 3 bases, with 10 bases left in between. CDR1 SGHRS and CDR2 YFSETQ come from the germline V gene. The CDR3 is 15 amino acids. CDR3 nucleotides: TGCGCCAGCAGCTTGGGGGCAGGGCCCAATCAGCCCCAGCATTTT. Translating gives CASSLGAGPNQPQHF.

The chain joins TRBV4-1 to TRBJ2-1, with 7 positions matching TRBD2. V shed 1 base, J shed 4 bases, and the junction held 4 bases outside the gene matches. Germline V gives CDR1 MGHRA, CDR2 YSYEKL. The CDR3 is 15 residues long. In nucleotides, the CDR3 is TGCGCCAGCAGCCAAGTCGCTAGCGGTTACAATGAGCAGTTCTTC. It specifies CASSQVASGYNEQFF.

J is TRBJ1-5 and V is TRBV6-5; D uncertain. V lost 5 bases to trimming and J lost 4 bases, with 12 bases between them. The CDR3 has 14 amino acids. Germline CDR1 reads MNHEY; CDR2 reads SVGAGI. The CDR3 sequence is CASSLNTNNQPQHF. CDR3 sequence (DNA): TGTGCCAGCAGTCTCAACACCAATAATCAGCCCCAGCATTTT.

The chain employs TRBV5-1 and TRBJ2-5, with 10 bases aligning to TRBD2. Trimming took 0 bases from V and 3 from J; bases not matched to a gene: 5. CDR1 SGHRS and CDR2 YFSETQ come from the germline V gene. CDR3 size: 16 residues. CDR3: CASSLEPGLAKETQYF. CDR3 DNA sequence: TGCGCCAGCAGCTTGGAACCGGGACTAGCGAAAGAGACCCAGTACTTC.

The chain is built from TRBV9 and TRBJ1-1, with D maybe TRBD1 (6 bases). V dropped 0 bases and J dropped 4 bases, with 10 bases sitting between them. The CDR3 loop spans 14 amino acids. Looked up from germline, CDR1 is SGDLS and CDR2 is YYNGEE. The CDR3 spells CASSVGRGGTEAFF. The CDR3 DNA reads TGTGCCAGCAGCGTAGGCAGGGGCGGCACTGAAGCTTTCTTT.

V usage is TRBV7-9 and J usage is TRBJ2-3; 14 nucleotides agree with TRBD2. J gave up 4 bases and V 3 bases, and 6 bases lay outside the gene matches. The CDR3 loop spans 17 amino acids. The V gene's germline CDR1 is SEHNR and CDR2 FQNEAQ (reference sequence). The CDR3 here is CASSFPGLAGAADTQYF. The CDR3 DNA reads TGTGCCAGCAGCTTTCCGGGACTAGCGGGAGCGGCAGATACGCAGTATTTT. The full variable domain, rest sourced from reference TRBV7-9 and TRBJ2-3, is DTGVSQNPRHKITKRGQNVTFRCDPISEHNRLYWYRQTLGQGPEFLTYFQNEAQLEKSRLLSDRFSAERPKGSFSTLEIQRTEQGDSAMYLCASSFPGLAGAADTQYFGPGTRLTVL.

This rearrangement joins TRBV18 to TRBJ1-4; 7 bases align to TRBD1. V lost 4 bases, J lost 5 bases, and 7 bases stayed unmatched. Germline V gene sequence: CDR1 KGHSH, CDR2 LQKENI. This CDR3 region has 15 residues. The CDR3 here is CASSQAGTANEKLFF. CDR3 nucleotides: TGTGCCAGCTCACAAGCCGGGACAGCGAATGAAAAACTGTTTTTT.

The rearrangement uses TRBV5-4 and TRBJ2-2, with D possibly TRBD1 on 5 matching bases. In germline, CDR1 is SGHNT, CDR2 YYREEE (reference sequence). The CDR3 covers 14 residues. V was clipped by 4 bases and J by 6 bases, with 13 bases between them. This chain's CDR3 is CASSLVLGPGELFF. Here the CDR3 DNA reads TGTGCCAGCAGCCTTGTCCTGGGGCCCGGGGAGCTGTTTTTT.